The entry below describes one TCR beta chain. The data belong to a study of PD-1 blockade in classical Hodgkin lymphoma. Time point in this sample: cycle 4 day 1 (C4D1), after 5 to 7 weeks of nivolumab. Every patient was affected by relapse after autologous stem cell transplantation, while exposure to brentuximab vedotin was not uniform. Responses achieved at best were complete response, partial response or progressive disease. Clones were sequenced by immunoSEQ multiplex PCR, and TCRdb holds only the in-frame ones, with some missing. The data contain over 60,000 clones, approximately 92% of them seen just once; the ten biggest clones take up around 8%. The CDR3 sequence is 15 residues long. Germline V gives CDR1 LNHDA, CDR2 SQIVND (reference sequence). With 6 bases removed from V and 0 bases from J, the gap between germline ends came to 12 bases.

This sequence was found in a human donor with classical Hodgkin lymphoma. Sequencing was performed on peripheral blood mononuclear cells (PBMCs), taken before the fourth cycle of nivolumab. This rearrangement joins TRBV19 to TRBJ2-1; maybe TRBD2 (6 bases). In DNA, the CDR3 is TGTGCCAGTAGCCCTCACGGGAGCTCCTACAATGAGCAGTTCTTC. It is translated as CASSPHGSSYNEQFF.